These 3 T cell receptor beta chains were all obtained from the same sample, sequenced in a study of blood T cell repertoires in COVID-19. Repertoires were generated with immunoSEQ multiplex PCR, while TCRdb's copy carries only in-frame clones and drops some. The repertoire holds under 200,000 clones, with approximately 88% as singletons. What was sequenced was peripheral blood. Receptors were obtained from a woman aged 55 to 70 with acute or convalescent COVID-19.

The chain has TRBV6-5 and TRBJ1-2, with 11 bases fitting TRBD1. J lost 5 bases, V lost 6 bases, and 8 bases had no gene match. Germline values: CDR1 MNHEY, CDR2 SVGAGI. This CDR3 spans 15 amino acids. CDR3 region: CASRPPGQGGYGYTF. The CDR3 region has the DNA TGTGCCAGCAGACCCCCGGGACAGGGGGGATATGGCTACACCTTC.

The genes are TRBV27 and TRBJ1-1, with 7 positions matching TRBD1. CDR3 length equals 16 residues. Germline values: CDR1 MNHEY, CDR2 SMNVEV (reference sequence). The junction had 8 bases not matched to a gene; V was cut back by 4 bases and J by 0 bases. CDR3 protein: CASSYSGQLMNTEAFF. The DNA of the CDR3 is TGTGCCAGCAGTTATTCGGGACAGTTGATGAACACTGAAGCTTTCTTT.

The chain is built from TRBV19 and TRBJ2-3, with 7 bases fitting TRBD1. This CDR3 comprises 17 residues. With V trimmed by 5 bases and J by 0 bases, 11 bases remained unmatched. Germline V CDR1 and CDR2: LNHDA, SQIVND (reference sequence). CDR3 sequence reads: CASSSLGQSTSTDTQYF. In DNA, the CDR3 is TGTGCCAGTAGTTCCCTGGGACAGTCCACTAGCACAGATACGCAGTATTTT.